Shown below are 7 T cell receptor beta chains from a single sample sequenced in a study of blood T cell repertoires in COVID-19. The table came from immunoSEQ multiplex PCR; TCRdb's copy has only in-frame clones and leaves some out. The sample lists roughly 250,000 clones; nearly 90% were seen once. The sample taken for sequencing was peripheral blood. Source of these receptors: a woman aged 30 to 39 with acute or convalescent COVID-19.

This chain links TRBV10-3 with TRBJ2-1; TRBD2 matches at 10 bases. In germline, CDR1 is ENHRY, CDR2 SYGVKD. This CDR3 is built from 16 residues. V shed 5 bases, J shed 6 bases, and the junction held 10 bases outside the gene matches. The CDR3 nucleotides read TGTGCCATCAGTTCCTTCCCTAGCGGGAGATCCAATGAGCAGTTCTTC. It is translated as CAISSFPSGRSNEQFF.

The chain recombines TRBV6-2 or TRBV6-3 with TRBJ1-5; tentative D call: TRBD1 (5 bases). V was shortened by 6 bases and J by 6 bases, with 15 bases between the two germline ends. Looked up from germline, CDR1 is MNHEY and CDR2 is SVGEGT. CDR3 length equals 14 residues. For the CDR3, the DNA is TGTGCCAGCAGCTCCCTAGGGGTGGCTCAGCCCCAGCATTTT. It codes for CASSSLGVAQPQHF.

This clone has just one count. The rearrangement joins TRBV4-2 to TRBJ2-3; 12 bases line up with TRBD2. The V segment lost 0 bases and the J segment 5 bases; nucleotides outside the gene matches: 9. CDR1 and CDR2 (germline): LGHNA, YNFKEQ. The CDR3 consists of 18 residues. The CDR3 region is CASSQEATSGSSIDTQYF. The CDR3 coding sequence is TGTGCCAGCAGCCAAGAGGCGACTAGCGGGAGTAGTATAGATACGCAGTATTTT.

The chain recombines TRBV14 with TRBJ2-1; perhaps TRBD1 as D (5 bases). Germline V gene sequence: CDR1 SGHDN, CDR2 FVKESK. This CDR3 is built from 16 residues. The V end was cut by 4 bases, the J end by 6 bases, with 19 bases between. The CDR3 is CASSRRGLSSGNEQFF. CDR3 nucleotides: TGTGCCAGCAGCCGAAGGGGCCTGTCATCAGGCAATGAGCAGTTCTTC.

This rearrangement joins TRBV27 to TRBJ2-7; 13 bases align to TRBD2. The germline gives CDR1 MNHEY, CDR2 SMNVEV (reference sequence). This CDR3 has 19 residues. V lost 0 bases to trimming and J lost 4 bases; unmatched junction nucleotides: 12. The CDR3 is CASSLSGLAGPEDTYEQYF. The CDR3, as DNA: TGTGCCAGCAGTTTATCGGGACTAGCGGGACCAGAAGACACTTACGAGCAGTACTTC.

This rearrangement joins TRBV11-2 to TRBJ1-2; unclear D gene. Germline loops: CDR1 SGHAT, CDR2 FQNNGV. The length of the CDR3 is 13 residues. V was clipped by 0 bases and J by 2 bases, with 4 bases between them. CDR3 in amino acids: CASSLEANYGYTF. In nucleotides, the CDR3 is TGTGCCAGCAGCTTAGAGGCCAACTATGGCTACACCTTC.

This clone appeared a few times. This chain uses TRBV27 with TRBJ1-2; TRBD1 matches at 9 bases. The CDR3 covers 14 residues. After removal of 4 bases from V and 4 bases from J, the junction contained 4 bases not matched to a gene. Germline V gene sequence: CDR1 MNHEY, CDR2 SMNVEV (reference sequence). The CDR3 loop reads CASSWGQGGYGYTF. The CDR3 coding sequence is TGTGCCAGCAGTTGGGGACAGGGCGGCTATGGCTACACCTTC.